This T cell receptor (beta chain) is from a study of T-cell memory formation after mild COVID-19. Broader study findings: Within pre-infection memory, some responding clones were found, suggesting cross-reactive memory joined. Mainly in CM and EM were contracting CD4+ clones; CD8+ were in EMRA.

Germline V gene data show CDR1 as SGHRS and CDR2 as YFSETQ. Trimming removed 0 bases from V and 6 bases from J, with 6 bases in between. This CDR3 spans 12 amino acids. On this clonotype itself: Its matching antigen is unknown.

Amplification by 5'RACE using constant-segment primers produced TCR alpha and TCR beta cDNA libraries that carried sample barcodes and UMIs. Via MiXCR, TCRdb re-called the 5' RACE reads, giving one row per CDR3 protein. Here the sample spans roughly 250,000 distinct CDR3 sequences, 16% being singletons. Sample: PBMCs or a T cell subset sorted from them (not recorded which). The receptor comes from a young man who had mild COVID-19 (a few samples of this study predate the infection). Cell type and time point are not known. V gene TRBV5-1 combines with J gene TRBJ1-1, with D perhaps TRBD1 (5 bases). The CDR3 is CASSLGTPEAFF. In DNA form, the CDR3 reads TGCGCCAGCAGCTTGGGGACACCTGAAGCTTTCTTT.